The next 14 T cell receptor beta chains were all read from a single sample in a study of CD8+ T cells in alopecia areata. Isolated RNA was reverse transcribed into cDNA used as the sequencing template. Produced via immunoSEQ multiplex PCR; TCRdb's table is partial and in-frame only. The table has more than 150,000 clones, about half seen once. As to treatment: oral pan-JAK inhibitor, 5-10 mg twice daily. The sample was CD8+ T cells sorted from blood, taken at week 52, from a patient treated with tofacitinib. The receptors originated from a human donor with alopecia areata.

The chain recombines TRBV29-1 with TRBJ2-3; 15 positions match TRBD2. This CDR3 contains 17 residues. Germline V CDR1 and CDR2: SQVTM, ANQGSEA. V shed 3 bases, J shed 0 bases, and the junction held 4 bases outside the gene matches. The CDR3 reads CSVDGTSGGISTDTQYF. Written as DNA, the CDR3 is TGCAGCGTTGATGGGACTAGCGGGGGGATTAGCACAGATACGCAGTATTTT.

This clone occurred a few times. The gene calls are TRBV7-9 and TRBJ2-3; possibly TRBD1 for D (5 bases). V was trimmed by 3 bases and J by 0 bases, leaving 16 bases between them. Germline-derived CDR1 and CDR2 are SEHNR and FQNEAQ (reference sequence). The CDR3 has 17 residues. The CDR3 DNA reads TGTGCCAGCAGCTTTGTTGATCAGGGCGCTAGCACAGATACGCAGTATTTT. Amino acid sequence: CASSFVDQGASTDTQYF.

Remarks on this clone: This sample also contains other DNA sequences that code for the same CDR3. CDR3 nucleotide sequence: TGTGCCAGCAGCTTAAGTCCCAATCAGCCCCAGCATTTT. This gives the protein CASSLSPNQPQHF. V and J are TRBV7-9 and TRBJ1-5; D not certain. Looked up from germline, CDR1 is SEHNR and CDR2 is FQNEAQ (reference sequence). CDR3 length equals 13 residues. Trimming took 2 bases from V and 3 from J, leaving 5 bases between them.

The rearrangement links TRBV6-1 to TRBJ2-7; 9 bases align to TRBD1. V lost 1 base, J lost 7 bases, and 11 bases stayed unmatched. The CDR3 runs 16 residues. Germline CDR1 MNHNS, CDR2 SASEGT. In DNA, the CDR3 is TGTGCCAGCAGTGAAGTACCGGGACAGGGCTCCCGTGAGCAGTACTTC. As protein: CASSEVPGQGSREQYF.

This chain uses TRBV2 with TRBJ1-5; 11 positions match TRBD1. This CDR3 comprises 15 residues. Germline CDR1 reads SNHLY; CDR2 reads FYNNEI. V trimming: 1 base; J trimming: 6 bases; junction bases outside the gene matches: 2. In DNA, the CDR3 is TGTGCCAGCAGTGAAGGGACAGGGGGCATTCAGCCCCAGCATTTT. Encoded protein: CASSEGTGGIQPQHF.

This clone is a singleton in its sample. The CDR3 here is CASSADSYNEQFF. CDR3 DNA sequence: TGTGCCAGCAGCGCCGACTCCTACAATGAGCAGTTCTTC. The chain recombines TRBV13 with TRBJ2-1; the D is unclear. V lost 5 bases and J 0 bases, leaving 5 bases between the germline ends. Germline V gene sequence: CDR1 PRHDT, CDR2 FYEKMQ (reference sequence). The CDR3 covers 13 residues.

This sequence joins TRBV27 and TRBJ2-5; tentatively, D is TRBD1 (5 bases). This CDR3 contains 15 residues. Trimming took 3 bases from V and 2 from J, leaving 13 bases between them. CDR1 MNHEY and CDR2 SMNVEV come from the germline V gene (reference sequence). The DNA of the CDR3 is TGTGCCAGCAGTTTCTGGCAGGGAATGCAAGAGACCCAGTACTTC. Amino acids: CASSFWQGMQETQYF.

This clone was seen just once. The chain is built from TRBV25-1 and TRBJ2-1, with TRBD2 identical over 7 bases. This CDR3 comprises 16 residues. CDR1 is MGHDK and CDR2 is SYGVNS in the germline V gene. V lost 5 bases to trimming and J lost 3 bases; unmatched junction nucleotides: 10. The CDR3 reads CASSLRKRGVYNEQFF. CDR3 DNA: TGTGCCAGCAGTCTCCGAAAGCGGGGAGTCTACAATGAGCAGTTCTTC. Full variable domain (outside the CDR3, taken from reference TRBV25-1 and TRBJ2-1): EADIYQTPRYLVIGTGKKITLECSQTMGHDKMYWYQQDPGMELHLIHYSYGVNSTEKGDLSSESTVSRIRTEHFPLTLESARPSHTSQYLCASSLRKRGVYNEQFFGPGTRLTVL.

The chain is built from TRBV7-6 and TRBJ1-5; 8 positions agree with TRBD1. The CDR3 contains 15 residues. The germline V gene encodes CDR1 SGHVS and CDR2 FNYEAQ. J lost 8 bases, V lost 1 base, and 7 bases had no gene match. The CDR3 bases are TGTGCCAGCAGCTTAGGCCTGACAGGGGAGAAGCCCCAGCATTTT. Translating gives CASSLGLTGEKPQHF. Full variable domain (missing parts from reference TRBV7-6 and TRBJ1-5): GAGVSQSPRYKVTKRGQDVALRCDPISGHVSLYWYRQALGQGPEFLTYFNYEAQQDKSGLPNDRFSAERPEGSISTLTIQRTEQRDSAMYRCASSLGLTGEKPQHFGDGTRLSIL.

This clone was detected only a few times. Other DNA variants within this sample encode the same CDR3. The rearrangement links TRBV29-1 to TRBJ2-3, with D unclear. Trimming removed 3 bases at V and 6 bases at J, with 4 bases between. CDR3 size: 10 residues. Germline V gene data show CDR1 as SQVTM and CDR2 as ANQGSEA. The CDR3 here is CSVDTDTQYF. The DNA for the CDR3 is TGCAGCGTTGATACGGATACGCAGTATTTT.

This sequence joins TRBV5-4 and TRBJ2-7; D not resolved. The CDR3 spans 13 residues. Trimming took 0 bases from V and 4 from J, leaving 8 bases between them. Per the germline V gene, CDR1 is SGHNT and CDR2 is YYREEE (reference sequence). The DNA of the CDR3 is TGTGCCAGCAGCTTGGATGTAGGGTACGAGCAGTACTTC. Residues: CASSLDVGYEQYF.

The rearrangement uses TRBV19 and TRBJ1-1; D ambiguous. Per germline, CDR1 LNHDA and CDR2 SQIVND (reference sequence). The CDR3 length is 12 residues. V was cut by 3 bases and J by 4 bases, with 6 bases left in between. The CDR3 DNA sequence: TGTGCCAGTAGTATTGAGGGCACTGAAGCTTTCTTT. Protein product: CASSIEGTEAFF.

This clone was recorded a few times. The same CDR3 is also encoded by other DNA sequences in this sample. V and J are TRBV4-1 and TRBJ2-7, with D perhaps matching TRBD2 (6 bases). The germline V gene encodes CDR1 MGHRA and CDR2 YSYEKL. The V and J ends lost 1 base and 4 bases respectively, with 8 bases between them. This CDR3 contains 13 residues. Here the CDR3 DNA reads TGCGCCAGCAGCCAAGTCGGGAGTTACGAGCAGTACTTC. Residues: CASSQVGSYEQYF.

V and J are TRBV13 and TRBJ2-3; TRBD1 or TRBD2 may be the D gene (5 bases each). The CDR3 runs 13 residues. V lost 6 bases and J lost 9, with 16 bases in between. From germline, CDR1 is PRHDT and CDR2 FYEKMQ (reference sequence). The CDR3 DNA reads TGTGCCAGCAGTTCAACGTCGGGGACCACGCAGTATTTT. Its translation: CASSSTSGTTQYF.